This TCR beta chain appears in the sequencing data of a study of T cells after yellow fever vaccination. This clonotype was found a few times. The 5'RACE template-switching step produced TCR cDNA and added a universal primer site and UMIs. MiXCR, applied by TCRdb to the 5' RACE reads, yields one record per CDR3 protein. The sample consists of 550,000 to 750,000 distinct CDR3 sequences, roughly 14% of them appearing once. The clonotype comes from a man aged 25-45 years who received the YFV17D yellow fever vaccine. Sequences were derived from PBMCs, sampled on the day of the yellow fever booster vaccination.

Written as DNA, the CDR3 is TGTGCCACCAGCAGAGATTGGGGCAGGGGGGAAGAGACCCAGTACTTC. Residues: CATSRDWGRGEETQYF. The chain employs TRBV15 and TRBJ2-5; a possible D gene is TRBD1 (7 bases). The V gene's germline CDR1 is LNHNV and CDR2 YYDKDF (reference sequence). The CDR3 spans 16 residues. The ends were cut back, 0 bases at V and 3 bases at J, with 14 bases in the middle.